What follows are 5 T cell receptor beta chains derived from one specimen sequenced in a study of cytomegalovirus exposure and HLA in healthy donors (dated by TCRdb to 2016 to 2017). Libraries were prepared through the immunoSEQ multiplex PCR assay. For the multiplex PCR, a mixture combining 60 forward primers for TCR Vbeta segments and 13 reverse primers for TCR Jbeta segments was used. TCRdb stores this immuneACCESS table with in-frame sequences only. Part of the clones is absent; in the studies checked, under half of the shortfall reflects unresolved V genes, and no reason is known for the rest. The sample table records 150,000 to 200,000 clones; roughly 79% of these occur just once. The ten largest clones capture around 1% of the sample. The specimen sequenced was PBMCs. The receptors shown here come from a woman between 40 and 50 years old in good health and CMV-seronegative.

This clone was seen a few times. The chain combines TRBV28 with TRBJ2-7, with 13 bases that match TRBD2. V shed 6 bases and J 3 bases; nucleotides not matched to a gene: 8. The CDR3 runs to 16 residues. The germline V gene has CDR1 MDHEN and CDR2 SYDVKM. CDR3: CASSSQTSGRIYEQYF. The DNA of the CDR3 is TGTGCCAGCAGCTCCCAGACTAGCGGGAGGATCTACGAGCAGTACTTC. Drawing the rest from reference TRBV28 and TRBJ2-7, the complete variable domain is DVKVTQSSRYLVKRTGEKVFLECVQDMDHENMFWYRQDPGLGLRLIYFSYDVKMKEKGDIPEGYSVSREKKERFSLILESASTNQTSMYLCASSSQTSGRIYEQYFGPGTRLTVT.

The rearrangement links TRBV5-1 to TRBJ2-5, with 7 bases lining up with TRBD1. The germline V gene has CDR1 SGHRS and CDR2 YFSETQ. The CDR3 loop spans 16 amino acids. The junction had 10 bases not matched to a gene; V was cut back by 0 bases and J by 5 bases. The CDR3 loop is CASSLAPQGGGETQYF. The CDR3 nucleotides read TGCGCCAGCAGCTTGGCCCCTCAAGGGGGCGGGGAGACCCAGTACTTC.

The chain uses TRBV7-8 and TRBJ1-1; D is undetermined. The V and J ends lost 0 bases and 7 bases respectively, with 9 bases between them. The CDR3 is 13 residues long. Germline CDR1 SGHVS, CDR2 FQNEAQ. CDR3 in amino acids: CASSLALEGEAFF. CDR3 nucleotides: TGTGCCAGCAGCTTAGCGCTGGAGGGTGAAGCTTTCTTT.

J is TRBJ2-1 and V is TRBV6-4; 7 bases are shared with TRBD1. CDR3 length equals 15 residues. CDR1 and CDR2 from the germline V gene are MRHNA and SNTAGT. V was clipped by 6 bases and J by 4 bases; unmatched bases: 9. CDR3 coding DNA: TGTGCCAGCAGCCCCCAACCGGGACAGTACAATGAGCAGTTCTTC. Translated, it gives CASSPQPGQYNEQFF.

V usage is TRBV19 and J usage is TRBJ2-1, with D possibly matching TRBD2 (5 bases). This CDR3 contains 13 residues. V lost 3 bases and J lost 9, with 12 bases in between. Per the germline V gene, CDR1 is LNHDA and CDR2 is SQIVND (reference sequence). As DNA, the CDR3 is TGTGCCAGTAGTATCGGACTGATGGGTGAGCAGTTCTTC. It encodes CASSIGLMGEQFF.